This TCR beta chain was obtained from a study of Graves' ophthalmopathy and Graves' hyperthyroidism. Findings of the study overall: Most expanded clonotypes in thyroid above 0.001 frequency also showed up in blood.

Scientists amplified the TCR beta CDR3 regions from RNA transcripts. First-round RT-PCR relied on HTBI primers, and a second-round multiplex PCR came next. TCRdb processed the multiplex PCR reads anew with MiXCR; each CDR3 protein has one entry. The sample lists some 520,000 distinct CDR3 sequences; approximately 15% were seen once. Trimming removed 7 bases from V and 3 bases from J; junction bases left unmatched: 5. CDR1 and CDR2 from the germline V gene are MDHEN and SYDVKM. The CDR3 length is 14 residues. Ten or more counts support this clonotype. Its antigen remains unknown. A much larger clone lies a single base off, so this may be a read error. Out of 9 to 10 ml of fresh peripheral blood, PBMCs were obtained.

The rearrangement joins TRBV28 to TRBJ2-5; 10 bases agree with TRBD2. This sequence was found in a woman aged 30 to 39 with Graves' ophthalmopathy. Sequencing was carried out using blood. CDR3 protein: CASNPGLAKETQYF. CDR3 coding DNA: TGTGCCAGCAATCCGGGACTAGCGAAAGAGACCCAGTACTTC.